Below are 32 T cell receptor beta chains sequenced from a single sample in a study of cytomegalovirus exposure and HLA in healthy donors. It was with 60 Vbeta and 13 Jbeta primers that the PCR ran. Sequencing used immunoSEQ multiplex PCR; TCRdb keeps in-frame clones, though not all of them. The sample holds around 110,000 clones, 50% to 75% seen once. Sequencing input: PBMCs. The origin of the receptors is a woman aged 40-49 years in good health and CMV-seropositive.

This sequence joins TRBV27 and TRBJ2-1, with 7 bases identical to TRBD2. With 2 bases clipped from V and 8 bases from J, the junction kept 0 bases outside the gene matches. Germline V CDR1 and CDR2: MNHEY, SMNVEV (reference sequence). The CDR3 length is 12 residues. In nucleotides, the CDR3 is TGTGCCAGCAGTTTAGCGGGGGATGAGCAGTTCTTC. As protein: CASSLAGDEQFF.

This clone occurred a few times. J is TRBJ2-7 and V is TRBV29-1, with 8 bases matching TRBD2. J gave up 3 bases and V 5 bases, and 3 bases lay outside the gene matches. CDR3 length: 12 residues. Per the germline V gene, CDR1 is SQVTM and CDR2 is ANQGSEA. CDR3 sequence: CSVLAGGYEQYF. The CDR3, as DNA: TGCAGCGTTCTCGCGGGAGGCTACGAGCAGTACTTC.

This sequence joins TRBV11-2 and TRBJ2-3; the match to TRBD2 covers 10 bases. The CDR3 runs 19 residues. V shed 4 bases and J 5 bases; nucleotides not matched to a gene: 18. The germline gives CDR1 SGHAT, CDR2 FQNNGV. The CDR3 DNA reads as TGTGCCAGCAGCTCTACGACCCTCGTAAAAAGCGGGGGGGTAGATACGCAGTATTTT. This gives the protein CASSSTTLVKSGGVDTQYF.

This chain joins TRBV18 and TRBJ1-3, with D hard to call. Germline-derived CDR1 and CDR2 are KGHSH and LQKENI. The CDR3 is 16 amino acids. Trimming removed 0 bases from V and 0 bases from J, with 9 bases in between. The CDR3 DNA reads TGTGCCAGCTCACCACCGCGGGAACTCTCTGGAAACACCATATATTTT. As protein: CASSPPRELSGNTIYF.

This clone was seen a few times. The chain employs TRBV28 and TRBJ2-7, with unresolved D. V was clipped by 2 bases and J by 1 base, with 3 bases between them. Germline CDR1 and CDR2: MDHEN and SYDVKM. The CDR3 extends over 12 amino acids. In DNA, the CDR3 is TGTGCCAGCAGTTTACCATCCTACGAGCAGTACTTC. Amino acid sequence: CASSLPSYEQYF. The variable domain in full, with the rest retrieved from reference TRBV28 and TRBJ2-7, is DVKVTQSSRYLVKRTGEKVFLECVQDMDHENMFWYRQDPGLGLRLIYFSYDVKMKEKGDIPEGYSVSREKKERFSLILESASTNQTSMYLCASSLPSYEQYFGPGTRLTVT.

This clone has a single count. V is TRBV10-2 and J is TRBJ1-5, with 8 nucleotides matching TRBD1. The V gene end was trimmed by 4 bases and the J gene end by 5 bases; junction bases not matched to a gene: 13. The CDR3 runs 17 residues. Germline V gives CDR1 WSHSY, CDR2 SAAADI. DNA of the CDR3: TGCGCCAGCAGTGTGGGACAGGCGAGAGGGGCAGATCAGCCCCAGCATTTT. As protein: CASSVGQARGADQPQHF.

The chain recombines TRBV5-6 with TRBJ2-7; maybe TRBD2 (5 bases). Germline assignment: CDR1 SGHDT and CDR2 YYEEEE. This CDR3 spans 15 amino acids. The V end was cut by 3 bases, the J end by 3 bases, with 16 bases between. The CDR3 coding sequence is TGTGCCAGCAGCTCCGTTGGGGAGCCCGGCTACGAGCAGTACTTC. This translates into CASSSVGEPGYEQYF.

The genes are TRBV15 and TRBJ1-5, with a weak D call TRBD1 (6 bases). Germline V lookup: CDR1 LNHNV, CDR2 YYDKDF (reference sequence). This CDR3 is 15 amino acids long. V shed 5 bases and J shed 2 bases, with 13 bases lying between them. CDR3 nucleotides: TGTGCCACCAGCGGACAGCGGGGAGGCAATCAGCCCCAGCATTTT. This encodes CATSGQRGGNQPQHF.

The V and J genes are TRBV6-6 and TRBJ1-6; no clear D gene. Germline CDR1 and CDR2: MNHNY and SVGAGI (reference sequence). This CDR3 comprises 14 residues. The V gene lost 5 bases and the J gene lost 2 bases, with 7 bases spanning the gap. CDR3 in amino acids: CASSIDTYNSPLHF. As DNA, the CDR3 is TGTGCCAGCAGTATCGACACCTATAATTCACCCCTCCACTTT.

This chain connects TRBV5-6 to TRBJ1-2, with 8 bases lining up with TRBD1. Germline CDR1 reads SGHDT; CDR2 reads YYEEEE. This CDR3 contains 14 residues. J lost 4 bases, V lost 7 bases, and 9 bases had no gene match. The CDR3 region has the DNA TGTGCCAGCGGAAAGACAGGGGCCCTCTATGGCTACACCTTC. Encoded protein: CASGKTGALYGYTF.

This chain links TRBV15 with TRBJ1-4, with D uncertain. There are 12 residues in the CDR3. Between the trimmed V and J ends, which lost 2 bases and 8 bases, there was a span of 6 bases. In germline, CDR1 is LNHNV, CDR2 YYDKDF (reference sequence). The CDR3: CATSRRGEKLFF. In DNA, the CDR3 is TGTGCCACCAGCAGAAGAGGCGAAAAACTGTTTTTT. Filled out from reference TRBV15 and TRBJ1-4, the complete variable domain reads DAMVIQNPRYQVTQFGKPVTLSCSQTLNHNVMYWYQQKSSQAPKLLFHYYDKDFNNEADTPDNFQSRRPNTSFCFLDIRSPGLGDTAMYLCATSRRGEKLFFGSGTQLSVL.

The CDR3 loop reads CAWSDIDREPPTDTQYF. The DNA for the CDR3 is TGTGCCTGGAGCGATATCGACAGGGAACCACCCACAGATACGCAGTATTTT. This chain joins TRBV30 and TRBJ2-3, with TRBD1 identical over 7 bases. Germline CDR1 GTSNPN, CDR2 SVGIG (reference sequence). The CDR3 contains 17 residues. J lost 2 bases, V lost 3 bases, and 14 bases had no gene match.

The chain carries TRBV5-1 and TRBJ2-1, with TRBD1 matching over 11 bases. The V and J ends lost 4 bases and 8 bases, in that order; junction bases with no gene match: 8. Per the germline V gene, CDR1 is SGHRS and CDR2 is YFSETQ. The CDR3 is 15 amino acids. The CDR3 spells CASSTPGTGGDEQFF. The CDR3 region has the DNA TGCGCCAGCAGCACCCCCGGGACAGGGGGGGATGAGCAGTTCTTC.

CDR3 protein: CASGGTANTEAFF. The CDR3 DNA is TGTGCCAGCGGCGGGACAGCGAACACTGAAGCTTTCTTT. The V call is TRBV2, the J call TRBJ1-1; 7 positions match TRBD1. Unmatched junction bases numbered 4, after V lost 8 bases and J lost 1 base. Germline values: CDR1 SNHLY, CDR2 FYNNEI. This CDR3 contains 13 residues.

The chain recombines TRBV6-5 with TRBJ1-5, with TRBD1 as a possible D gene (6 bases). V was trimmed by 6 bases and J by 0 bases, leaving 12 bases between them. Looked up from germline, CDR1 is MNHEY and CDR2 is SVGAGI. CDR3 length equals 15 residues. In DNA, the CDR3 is TGTGCCAGCAGAGGGACATATGATAGCAATCAGCCCCAGCATTTT. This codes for CASRGTYDSNQPQHF.

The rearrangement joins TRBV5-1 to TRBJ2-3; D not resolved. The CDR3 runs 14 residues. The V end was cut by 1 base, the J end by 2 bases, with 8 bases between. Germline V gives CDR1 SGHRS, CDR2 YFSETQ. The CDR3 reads CASSLSQFTDTQYF. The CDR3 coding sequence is TGCGCCAGCAGCTTGAGTCAGTTCACAGATACGCAGTATTTT.

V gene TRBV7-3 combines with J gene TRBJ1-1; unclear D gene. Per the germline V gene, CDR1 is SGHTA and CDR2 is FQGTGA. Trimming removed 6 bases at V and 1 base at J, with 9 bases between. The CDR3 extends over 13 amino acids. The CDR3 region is CASRSSGNTEAFF. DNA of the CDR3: TGTGCCAGCAGGTCGTCAGGGAACACTGAAGCTTTCTTT.

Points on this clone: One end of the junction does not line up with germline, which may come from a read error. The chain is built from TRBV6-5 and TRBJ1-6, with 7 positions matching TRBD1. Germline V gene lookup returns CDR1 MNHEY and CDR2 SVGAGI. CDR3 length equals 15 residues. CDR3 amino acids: CASIRDSSDNSPLHF. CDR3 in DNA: TGTGCCAGCATACGGGACAGCTCCGATAATTCACCCCTCCACTTT.

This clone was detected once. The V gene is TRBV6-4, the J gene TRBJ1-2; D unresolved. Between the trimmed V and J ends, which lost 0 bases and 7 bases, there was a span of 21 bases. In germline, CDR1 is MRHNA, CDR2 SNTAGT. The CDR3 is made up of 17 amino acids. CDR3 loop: CASSDSSLLAGQGGYTF. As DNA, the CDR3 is TGTGCCAGCAGTGACTCGTCCCTCCTTGCTGGGCAAGGTGGCTACACCTTC.

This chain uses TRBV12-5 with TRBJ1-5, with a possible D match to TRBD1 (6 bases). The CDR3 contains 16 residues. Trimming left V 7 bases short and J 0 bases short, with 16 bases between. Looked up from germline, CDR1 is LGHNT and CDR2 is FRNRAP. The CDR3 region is CASAPDSSYSNQPQHF. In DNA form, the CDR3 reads TGTGCTAGTGCCCCGGACAGTTCCTATAGCAATCAGCCCCAGCATTTT.

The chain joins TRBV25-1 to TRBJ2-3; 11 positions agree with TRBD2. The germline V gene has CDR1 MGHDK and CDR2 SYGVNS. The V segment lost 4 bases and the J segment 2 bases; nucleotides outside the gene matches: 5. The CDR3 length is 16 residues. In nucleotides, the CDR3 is TGTGCCAGCAGTGTACCTAGCGGGGGGACCACAGATACGCAGTATTTT. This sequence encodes CASSVPSGGTTDTQYF.

The CDR3, as DNA: TGTGCCAGTACCCCGGCGGGGAAACGGTCGAACACTGAAGCTTTCTTT. The encoded protein is CASTPAGKRSNTEAFF. The rearrangement links TRBV19 to TRBJ1-1; no reliable D call. CDR3 length equals 16 residues. Looked up from germline, CDR1 is LNHDA and CDR2 is SQIVND (reference sequence). Trimming pared 7 bases from V and 1 base from J, leaving 19 bases between.

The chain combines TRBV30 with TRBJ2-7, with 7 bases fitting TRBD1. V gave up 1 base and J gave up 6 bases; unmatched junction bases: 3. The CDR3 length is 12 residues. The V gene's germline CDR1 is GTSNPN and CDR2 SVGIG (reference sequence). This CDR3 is CAWSGQGCEQYF. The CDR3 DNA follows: TGTGCCTGGAGTGGACAGGGCTGCGAGCAGTACTTC.

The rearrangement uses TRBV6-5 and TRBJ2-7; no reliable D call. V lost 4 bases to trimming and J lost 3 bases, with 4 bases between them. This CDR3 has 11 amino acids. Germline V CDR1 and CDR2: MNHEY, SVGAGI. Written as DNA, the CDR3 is TGTGCCAGCAGTTCCGTCTACGAGCAGTACTTC. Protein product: CASSSVYEQYF.

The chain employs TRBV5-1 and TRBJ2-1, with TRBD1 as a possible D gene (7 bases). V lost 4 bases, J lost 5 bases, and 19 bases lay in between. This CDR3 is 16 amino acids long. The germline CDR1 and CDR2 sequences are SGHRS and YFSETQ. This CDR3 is CASSLGGAGGHNEQFF. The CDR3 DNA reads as TGCGCCAGCAGCCTTGGTGGCGCAGGGGGGCACAATGAGCAGTTCTTC.

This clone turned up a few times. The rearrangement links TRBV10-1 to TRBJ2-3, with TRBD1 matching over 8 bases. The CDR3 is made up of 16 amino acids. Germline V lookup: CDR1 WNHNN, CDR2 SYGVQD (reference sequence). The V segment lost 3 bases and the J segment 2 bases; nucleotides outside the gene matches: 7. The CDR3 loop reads CASSESGGSYTDTQYF. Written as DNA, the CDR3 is TGCGCCAGCAGTGAATCAGGGGGCTCCTACACAGATACGCAGTATTTT.

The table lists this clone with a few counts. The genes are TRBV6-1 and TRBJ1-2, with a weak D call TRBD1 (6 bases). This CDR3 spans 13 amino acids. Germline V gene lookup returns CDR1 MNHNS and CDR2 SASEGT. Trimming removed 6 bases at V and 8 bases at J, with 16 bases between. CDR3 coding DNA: TGTGCCAGCAGGCCGACAGGAGATTGGGGCTACACCTTC. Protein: CASRPTGDWGYTF.

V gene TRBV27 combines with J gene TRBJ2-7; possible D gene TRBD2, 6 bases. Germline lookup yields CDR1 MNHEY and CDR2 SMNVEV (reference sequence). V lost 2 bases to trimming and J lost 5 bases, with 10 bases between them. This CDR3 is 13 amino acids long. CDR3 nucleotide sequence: TGTGCCAGCAGTTTAACGGGGGTTAACGAGCAGTACTTC. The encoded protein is CASSLTGVNEQYF.

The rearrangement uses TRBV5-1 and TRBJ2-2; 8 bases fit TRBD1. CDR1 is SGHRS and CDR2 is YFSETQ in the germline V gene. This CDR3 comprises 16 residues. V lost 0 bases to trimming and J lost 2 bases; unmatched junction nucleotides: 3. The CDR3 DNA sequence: TGCGCCAGCAGCTTGGTAGGGACAGGAAACACCGGGGAGCTGTTTTTT. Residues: CASSLVGTGNTGELFF.

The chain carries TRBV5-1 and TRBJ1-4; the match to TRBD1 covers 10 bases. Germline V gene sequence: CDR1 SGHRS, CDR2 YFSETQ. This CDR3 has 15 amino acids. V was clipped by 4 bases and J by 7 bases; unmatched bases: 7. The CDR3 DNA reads TGCGCCAGCAGCAGATCCGGGACAGGGGTTGAAAAACTGTTTTTT. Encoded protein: CASSRSGTGVEKLFF.

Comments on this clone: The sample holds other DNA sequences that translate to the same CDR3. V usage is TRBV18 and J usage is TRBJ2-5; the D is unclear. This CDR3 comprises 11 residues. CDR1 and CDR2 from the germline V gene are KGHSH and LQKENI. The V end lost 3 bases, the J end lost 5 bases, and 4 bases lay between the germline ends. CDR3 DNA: TGTGCCAGCTCACCCTCGGAGACCCAGTACTTC. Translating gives CASSPSETQYF.

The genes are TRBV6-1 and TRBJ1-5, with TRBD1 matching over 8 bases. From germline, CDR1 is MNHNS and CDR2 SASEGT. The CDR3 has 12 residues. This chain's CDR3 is CAGGQGNQPQHF. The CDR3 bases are TGTGCAGGGGGACAGGGCAATCAGCCCCAGCATTTT.